The clone carrying this TCR beta chain occurred once. Germline CDR1 SGHTA, CDR2 FQGNSA. Trimming removed 5 bases from V and 4 bases from J; junction bases left unmatched: 2. This CDR3 contains 15 residues. The sample belongs to a study of OX40 agonist ivuxolimab in advanced cancers. The assay was immunoSEQ multiplex PCR, and TCRdb's table has in-frame clones only and misses some. This sample has 65,000 to 80,000 clones; more than 75% occur once, and the top ten carry 0.6% to 0.8%. The chain couples TRBV7-2 to TRBJ2-3, with TRBD2 identical over 14 bases. The specimen comprised CD4+ or CD8+ T cells sorted from blood, sampled in a trial of the OX40 agonist ivuxolimab. The sequence was collected from an adult with an advanced solid tumor such as melanoma, head and neck, liver or kidney cancer. CDR3 in amino acids: CASSLTSGGADTQYF. CDR3 bases: TGTGCCAGCAGCCTGACTAGCGGGGGGGCAGATACGCAGTATTTT.